This TCR beta chain stems from a study of early T cells in non-severe SARS-CoV-2 infection. Study context: The study sequenced bulk RNA from unsorted whole blood, with chains unpaired. Study-wide points: Sequences matched to VDJdb favored anti-spike CD8 responses, while private and CD4 specificities were missed.

Ten or more counts support this clonotype. Its specificity is not known. V lost 3 bases to trimming and J lost 2 bases, with 12 bases between them. The germline gives CDR1 SGHAT, CDR2 FQNNGV. The CDR3 runs to 15 residues. In the library, individual cDNA molecules carried attached unique molecular identifiers. Using its own MiXCR run on the 5' RACE reads, TCRdb lists one record per CDR3 protein. The table shows around 86,000 distinct CDR3 sequences, with 14% to 15% occurring only once. The source material was whole blood. The chain is built from TRBV11-2 and TRBJ2-3; no clear D gene. The origin of this receptor is an adult who was a healthcare worker with PCR-confirmed SARS-CoV-2 infection or an uninfected control (not recorded which). CDR3 nucleotides: TGTGCCAGCAGCTTTTTTGGCAGGAACACAGATACGCAGTATTTT. This translates into CASSFFGRNTDTQYF.